This T cell receptor beta chain stems from a study of blood T cell repertoires in COVID-19. Using immunoSEQ multiplex PCR, the repertoire was profiled, and TCRdb retains in-frame clones only, with some absent. This sample has some 300,000 clones; about nine tenths occur once, and the top ten carry about 4%. This CDR3 spans 15 amino acids. The germline V gene has CDR1 MDHEN and CDR2 SYDVKM. Losses at the gene ends were 2 bases for V and 7 bases for J; bases not matched to a gene: 6. Cohort assignment relied on participant-reported clinical history. Two negative PCRs, clearance, or symptom resolution were required of recovered Cohort 3 donors.

V usage is TRBV28 and J usage is TRBJ1-5; 9 positions match TRBD1. What was sequenced was PBMCs or T cells enriched from blood (not recorded which). The TCR was taken from a man younger than 40 who had recovered from COVID-19. In DNA, the CDR3 is TGTGCCAGCAGTTTAATACAGGGGGCCAGGCAGCCCCAGCATTTT. Translated, it gives CASSLIQGARQPQHF.